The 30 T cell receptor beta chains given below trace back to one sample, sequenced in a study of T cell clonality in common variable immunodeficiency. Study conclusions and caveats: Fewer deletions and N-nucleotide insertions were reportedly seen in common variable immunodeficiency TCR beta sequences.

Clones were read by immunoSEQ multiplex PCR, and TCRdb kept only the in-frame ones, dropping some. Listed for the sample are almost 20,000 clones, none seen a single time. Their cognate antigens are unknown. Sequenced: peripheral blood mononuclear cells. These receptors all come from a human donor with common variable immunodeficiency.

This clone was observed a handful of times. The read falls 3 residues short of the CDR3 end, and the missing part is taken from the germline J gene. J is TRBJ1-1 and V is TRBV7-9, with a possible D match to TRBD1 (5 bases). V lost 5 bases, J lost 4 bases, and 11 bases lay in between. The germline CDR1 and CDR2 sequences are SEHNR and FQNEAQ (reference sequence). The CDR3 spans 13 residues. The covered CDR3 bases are TGTGCCAGCAGCCCTCCCGGGGGCACTGAA. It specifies CASSPPGGTE. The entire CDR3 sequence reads CASSPPGGTEAFF.

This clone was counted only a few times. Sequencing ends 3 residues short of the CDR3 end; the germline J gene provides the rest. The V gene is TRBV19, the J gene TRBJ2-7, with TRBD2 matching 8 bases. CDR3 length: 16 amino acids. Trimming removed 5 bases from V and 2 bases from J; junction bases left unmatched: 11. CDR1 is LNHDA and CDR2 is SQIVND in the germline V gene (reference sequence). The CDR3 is CASSGTGTRKPYEQYF. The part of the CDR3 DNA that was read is TGTGCCAGTAGTGGGACCGGGACTAGAAAACCCTACGAG.

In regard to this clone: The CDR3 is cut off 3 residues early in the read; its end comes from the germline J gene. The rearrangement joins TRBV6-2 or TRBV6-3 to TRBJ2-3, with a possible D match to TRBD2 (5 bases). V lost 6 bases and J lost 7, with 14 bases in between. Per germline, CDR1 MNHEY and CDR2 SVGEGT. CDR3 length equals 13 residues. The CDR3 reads CASREAGVHTQYF. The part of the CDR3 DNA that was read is TGTGCCAGCAGGGAGGCCGGGGTGCATACG.

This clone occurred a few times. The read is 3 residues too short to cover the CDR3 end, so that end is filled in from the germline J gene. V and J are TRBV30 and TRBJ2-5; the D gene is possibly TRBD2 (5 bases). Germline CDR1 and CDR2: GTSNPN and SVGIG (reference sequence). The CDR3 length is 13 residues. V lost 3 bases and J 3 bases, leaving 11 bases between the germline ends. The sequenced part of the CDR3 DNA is TGTGCCTGGAGATGGACCGGGGAAGAGACC. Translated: CAWRWTGEET. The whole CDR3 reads CAWRWTGEETQYF.

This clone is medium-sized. The CDR3 DNA, read in part, is TGCAGTGCTATCGACCAGACAGGCCACAGCTACGAG. Amino acid sequence: CSAIDQTGHSYE. The whole CDR3 reads CSAIDQTGHSYEQYF. The rearrangement joins TRBV20-1 to TRBJ2-7, with D possibly being TRBD1 (6 bases). The read ends 3 residues shy of where the CDR3 ends; the end is completed using the germline J gene. Trimming took 4 bases from V and 3 from J, leaving 19 bases between them. Germline V gene data show CDR1 as DFQATT and CDR2 as SNEGSKA (reference sequence). CDR3 length: 15 residues.

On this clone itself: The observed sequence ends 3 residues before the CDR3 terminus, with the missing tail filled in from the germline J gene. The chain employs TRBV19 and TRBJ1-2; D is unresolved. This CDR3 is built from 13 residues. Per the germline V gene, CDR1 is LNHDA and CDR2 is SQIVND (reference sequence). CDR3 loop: CASSRAAAGGYTF. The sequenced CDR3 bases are TGTGCCAGTAGTCGCGCGGCCGCCGGGGGC.

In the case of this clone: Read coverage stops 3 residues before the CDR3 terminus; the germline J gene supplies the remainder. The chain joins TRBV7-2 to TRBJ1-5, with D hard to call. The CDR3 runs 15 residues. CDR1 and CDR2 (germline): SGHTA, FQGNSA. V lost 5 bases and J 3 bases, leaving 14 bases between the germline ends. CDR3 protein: CASSPEHGPNQPQHF. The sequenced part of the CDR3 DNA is TGTGCCAGCAGCCCCGAACATGGTCCCAATCAGCCC.

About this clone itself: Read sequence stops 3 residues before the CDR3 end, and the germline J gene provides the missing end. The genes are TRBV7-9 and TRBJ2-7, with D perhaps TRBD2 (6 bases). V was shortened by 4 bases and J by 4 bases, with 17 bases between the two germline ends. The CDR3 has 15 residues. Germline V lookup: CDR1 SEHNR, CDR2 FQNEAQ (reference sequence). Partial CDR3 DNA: TGTGCCAGCAGCTCCCCCCTGGCGGGACTGTACGAG. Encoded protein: CASSSPLAGLYE. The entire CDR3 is CASSSPLAGLYEQYF.

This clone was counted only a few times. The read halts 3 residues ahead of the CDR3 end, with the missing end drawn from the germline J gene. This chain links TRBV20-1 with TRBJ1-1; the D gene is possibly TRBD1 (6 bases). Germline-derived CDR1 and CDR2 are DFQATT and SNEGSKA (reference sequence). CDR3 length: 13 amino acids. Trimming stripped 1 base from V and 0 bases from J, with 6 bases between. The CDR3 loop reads CSARGGLNTEAFF. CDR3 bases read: TGCAGTGCTAGAGGGGGGCTGAACACTGAA.

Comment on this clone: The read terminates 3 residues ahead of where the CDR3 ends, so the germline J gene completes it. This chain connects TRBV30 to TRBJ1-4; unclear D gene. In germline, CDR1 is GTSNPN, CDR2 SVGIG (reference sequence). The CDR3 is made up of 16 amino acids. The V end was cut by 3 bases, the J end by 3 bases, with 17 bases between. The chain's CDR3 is CAWSSGHRNSNEKLFF. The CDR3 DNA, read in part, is TGTGCCTGGAGCTCCGGCCACAGAAACTCTAATGAAAAA.

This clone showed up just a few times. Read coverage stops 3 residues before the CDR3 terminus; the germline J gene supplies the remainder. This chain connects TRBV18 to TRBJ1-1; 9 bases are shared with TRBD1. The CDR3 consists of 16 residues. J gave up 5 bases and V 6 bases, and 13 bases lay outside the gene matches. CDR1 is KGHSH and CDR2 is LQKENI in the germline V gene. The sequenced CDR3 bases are TGTGCCAGCTCTCAAATTTTACAGGGGGCGAGGACTGAA. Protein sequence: CASSQILQGARTE. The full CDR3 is CASSQILQGARTEAFF. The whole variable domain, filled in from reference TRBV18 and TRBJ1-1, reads NAGVMQNPRHLVRRRGQEARLRCSPMKGHSHVYWYRQLPEEGLKFMVYLQKENIIDESGMPKERFSAEFPKEGPSILRIQQVVRGDSAAYFCASSQILQGARTEAFFGQGTRLTVV.

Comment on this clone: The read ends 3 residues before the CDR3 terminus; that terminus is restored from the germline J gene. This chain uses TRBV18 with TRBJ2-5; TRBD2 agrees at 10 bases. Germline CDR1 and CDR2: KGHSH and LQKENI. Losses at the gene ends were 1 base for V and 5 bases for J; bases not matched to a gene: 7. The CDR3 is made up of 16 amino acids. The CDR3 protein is CASSPQLAGAGETQYF. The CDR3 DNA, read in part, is TGTGCCAGCTCACCACAGCTAGCGGGAGCTGGTGAGACC.

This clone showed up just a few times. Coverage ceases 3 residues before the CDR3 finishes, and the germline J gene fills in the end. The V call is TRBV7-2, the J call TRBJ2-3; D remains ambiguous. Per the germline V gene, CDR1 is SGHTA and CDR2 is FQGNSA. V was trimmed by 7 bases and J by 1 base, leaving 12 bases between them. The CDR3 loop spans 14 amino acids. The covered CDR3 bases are TGTGCCAGCACTACGACTCCAGGCACAGATACG. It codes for CASTTTPGTDT. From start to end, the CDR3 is CASTTTPGTDTQYF.

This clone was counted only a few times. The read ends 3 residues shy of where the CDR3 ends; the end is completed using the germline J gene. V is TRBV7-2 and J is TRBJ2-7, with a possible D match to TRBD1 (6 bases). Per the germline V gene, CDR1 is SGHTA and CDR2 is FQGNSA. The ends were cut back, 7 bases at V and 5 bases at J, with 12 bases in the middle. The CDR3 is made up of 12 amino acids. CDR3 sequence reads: CASTGVGDEQYF. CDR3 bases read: TGTGCCAGCACAGGGGTCGGGGACGAG. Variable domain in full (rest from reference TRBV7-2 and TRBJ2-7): GAGVSQSPSNKVTEKGKDVELRCDPISGHTALYWYRQSLGQGLEFLIYFQGNSAPDKSGLPSDRFSAERTGGSVSTLTIQRTQQEDSAVYLCASTGVGDEQYFGPGTRLTVT.

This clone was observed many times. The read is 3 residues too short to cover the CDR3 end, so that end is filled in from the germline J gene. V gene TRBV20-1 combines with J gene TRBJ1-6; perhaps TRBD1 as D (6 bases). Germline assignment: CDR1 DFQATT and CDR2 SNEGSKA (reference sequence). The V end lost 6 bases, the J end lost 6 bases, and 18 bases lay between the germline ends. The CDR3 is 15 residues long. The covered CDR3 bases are TGCAGTGCGCCCCCCGCAGGGGCCCTTAATTCACCC. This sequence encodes CSAPPAGALNSP. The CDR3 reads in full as CSAPPAGALNSPLHF.

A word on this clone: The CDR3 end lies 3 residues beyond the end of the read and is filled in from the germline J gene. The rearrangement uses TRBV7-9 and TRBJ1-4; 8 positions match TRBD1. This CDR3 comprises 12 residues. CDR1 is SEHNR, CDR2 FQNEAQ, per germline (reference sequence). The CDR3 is CASSLKTGELFF. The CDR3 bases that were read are TGTGCCAGCAGCTTAAAGACAGGGGAA.

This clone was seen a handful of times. The DNA read from the CDR3 is TGCGCCAGCAGTCAGCGGGTGTCCTATAATTCACCC. This translates into CASSQRVSYNSP. The CDR3 in its entirety is CASSQRVSYNSPLHF. This sequence joins TRBV23-1 and TRBJ1-6; D uncertain. The read gets to within 3 residues of the CDR3 end, and the germline J gene fills in the rest. TRBV23-1 is an ORF; its function is uncertain. Trimming took 3 bases from V and 1 from J, leaving 7 bases between them. The CDR3 is 15 residues long.

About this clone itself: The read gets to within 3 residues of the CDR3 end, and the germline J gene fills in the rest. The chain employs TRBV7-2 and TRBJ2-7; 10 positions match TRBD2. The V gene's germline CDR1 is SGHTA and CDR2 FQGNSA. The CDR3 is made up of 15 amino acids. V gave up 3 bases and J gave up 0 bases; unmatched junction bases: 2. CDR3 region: CASSLGLASSYEQYF. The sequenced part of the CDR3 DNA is TGTGCCAGCAGCTTGGGACTAGCGAGCTCCTACGAG.

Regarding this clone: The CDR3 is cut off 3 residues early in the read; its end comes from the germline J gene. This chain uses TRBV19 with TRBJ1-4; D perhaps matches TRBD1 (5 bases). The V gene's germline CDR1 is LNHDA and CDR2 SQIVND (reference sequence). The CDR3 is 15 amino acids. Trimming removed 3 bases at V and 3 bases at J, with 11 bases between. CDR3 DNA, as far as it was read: TGTGCCAGTAGTATCCCCAGGGAAGCTAATGAAAAA. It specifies CASSIPREANEK. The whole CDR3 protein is CASSIPREANEKLFF.

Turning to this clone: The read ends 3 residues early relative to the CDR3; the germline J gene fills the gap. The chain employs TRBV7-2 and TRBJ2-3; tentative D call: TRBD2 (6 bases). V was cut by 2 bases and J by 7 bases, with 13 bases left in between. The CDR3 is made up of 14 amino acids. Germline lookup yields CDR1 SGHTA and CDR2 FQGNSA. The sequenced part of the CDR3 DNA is TGTGCCAGCAGCTTACTCGGGGGAAGCAATACG. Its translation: CASSLLGGSNT. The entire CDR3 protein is CASSLLGGSNTQYF.

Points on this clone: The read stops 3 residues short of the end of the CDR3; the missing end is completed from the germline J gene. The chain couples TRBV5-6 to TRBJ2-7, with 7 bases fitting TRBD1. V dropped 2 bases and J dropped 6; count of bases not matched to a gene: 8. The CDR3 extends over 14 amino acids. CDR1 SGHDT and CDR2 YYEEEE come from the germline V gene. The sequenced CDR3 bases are TGTGCCAGCAGCTTAGGGACAGCCCGCCGCGAG. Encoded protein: CASSLGTARRE. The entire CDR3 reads CASSLGTARREQYF.

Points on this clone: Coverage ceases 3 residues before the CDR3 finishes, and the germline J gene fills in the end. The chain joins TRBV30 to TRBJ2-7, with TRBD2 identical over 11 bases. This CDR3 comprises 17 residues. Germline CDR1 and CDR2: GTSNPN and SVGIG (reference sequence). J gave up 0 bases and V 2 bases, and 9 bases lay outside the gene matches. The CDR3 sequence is CAWSRPPTSGSSYEQYF. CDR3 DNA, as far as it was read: TGTGCCTGGAGTCGACCCCCAACTAGCGGGAGCTCCTACGAG.

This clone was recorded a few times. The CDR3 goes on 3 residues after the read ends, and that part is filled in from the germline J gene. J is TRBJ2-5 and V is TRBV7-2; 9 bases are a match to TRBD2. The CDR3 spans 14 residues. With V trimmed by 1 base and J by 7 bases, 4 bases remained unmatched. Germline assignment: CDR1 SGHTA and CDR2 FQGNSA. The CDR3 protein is CASSLDVSGRTQYF. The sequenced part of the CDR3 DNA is TGTGCCAGCAGCTTAGACGTTAGCGGGAGGACC.

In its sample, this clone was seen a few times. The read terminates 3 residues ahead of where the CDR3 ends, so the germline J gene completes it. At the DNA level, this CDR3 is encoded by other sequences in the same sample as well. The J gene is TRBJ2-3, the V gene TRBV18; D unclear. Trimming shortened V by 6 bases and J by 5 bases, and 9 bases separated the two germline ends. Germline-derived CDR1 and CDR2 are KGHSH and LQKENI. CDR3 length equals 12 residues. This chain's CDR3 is CASSPKGDTQYF. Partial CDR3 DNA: TGTGCCAGCTCGCCGAAGGGAGATACG.

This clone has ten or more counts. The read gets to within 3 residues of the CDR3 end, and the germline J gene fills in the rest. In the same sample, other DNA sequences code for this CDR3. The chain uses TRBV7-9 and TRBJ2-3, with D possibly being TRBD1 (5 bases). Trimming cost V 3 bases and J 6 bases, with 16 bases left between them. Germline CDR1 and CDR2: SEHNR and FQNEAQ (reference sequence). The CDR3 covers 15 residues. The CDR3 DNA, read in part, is TGTGCCAGCAGCTTTACGGCAGGGATTGGTGATACG. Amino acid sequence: CASSFTAGIGDT. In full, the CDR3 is CASSFTAGIGDTQYF.

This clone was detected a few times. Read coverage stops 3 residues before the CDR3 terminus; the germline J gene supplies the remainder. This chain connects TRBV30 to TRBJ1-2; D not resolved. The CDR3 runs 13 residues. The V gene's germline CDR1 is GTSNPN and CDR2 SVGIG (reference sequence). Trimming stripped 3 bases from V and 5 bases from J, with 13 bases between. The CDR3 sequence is CAWRRRRLYGYTF. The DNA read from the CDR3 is TGTGCCTGGAGGAGGCGGCGTTTGTATGGC.

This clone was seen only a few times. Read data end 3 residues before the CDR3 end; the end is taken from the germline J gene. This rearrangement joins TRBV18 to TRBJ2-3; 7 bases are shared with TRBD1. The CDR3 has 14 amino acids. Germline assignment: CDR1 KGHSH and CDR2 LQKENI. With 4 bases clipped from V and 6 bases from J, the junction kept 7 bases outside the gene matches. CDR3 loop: CASSRGTVFDTQYF. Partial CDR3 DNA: TGTGCCAGCTCACGGGGGACAGTGTTTGATACG. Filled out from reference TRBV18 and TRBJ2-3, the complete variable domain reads NAGVMQNPRHLVRRRGQEARLRCSPMKGHSHVYWYRQLPEEGLKFMVYLQKENIIDESGMPKERFSAEFPKEGPSILRIQQVVRGDSAAYFCASSRGTVFDTQYFGPGTRLTVL.

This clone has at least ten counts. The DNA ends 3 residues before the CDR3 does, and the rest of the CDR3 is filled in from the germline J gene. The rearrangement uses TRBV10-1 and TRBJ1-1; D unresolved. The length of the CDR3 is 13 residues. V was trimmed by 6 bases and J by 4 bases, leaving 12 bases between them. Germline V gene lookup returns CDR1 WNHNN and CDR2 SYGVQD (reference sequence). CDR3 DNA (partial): TGCGCCAGCAGCCGGACCCGGGGCACTGAA. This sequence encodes CASSRTRGTE. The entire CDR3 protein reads CASSRTRGTEAFF.

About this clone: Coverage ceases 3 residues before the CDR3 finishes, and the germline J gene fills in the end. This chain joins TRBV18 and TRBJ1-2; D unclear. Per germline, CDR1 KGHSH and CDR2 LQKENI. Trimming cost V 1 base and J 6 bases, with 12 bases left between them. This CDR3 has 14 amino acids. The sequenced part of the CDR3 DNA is TGTGCCAGCTCACCACTGACCAGGCCCGATGGC. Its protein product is CASSPLTRPDG. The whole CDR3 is CASSPLTRPDGYTF.

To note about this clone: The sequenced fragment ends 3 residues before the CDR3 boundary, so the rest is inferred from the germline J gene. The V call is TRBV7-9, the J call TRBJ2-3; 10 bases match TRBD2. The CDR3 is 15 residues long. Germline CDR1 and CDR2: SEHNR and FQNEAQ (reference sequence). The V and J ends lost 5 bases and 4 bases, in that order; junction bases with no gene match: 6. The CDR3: CASSRSSGSSDTQYF. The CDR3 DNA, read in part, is TGTGCCAGCAGCCGTTCTAGCGGGAGCTCAGATACG.